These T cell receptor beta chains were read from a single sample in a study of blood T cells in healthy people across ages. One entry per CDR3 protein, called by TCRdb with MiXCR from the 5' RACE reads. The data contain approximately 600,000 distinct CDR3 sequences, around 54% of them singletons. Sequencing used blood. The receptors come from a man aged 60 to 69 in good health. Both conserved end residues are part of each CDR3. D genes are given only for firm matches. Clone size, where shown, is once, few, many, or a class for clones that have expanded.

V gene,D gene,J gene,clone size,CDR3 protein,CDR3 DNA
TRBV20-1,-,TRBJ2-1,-,CSARDGARYEQFF,TGCAGTGCTAGAGATGGGGCGCGGTATGAGCAGTTCTTC
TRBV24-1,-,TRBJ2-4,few,CATSEASGAAGQYF,TGTGCCACCAGTGAGGCCTCCGGGGCCGCGGGGCAGTACTTC
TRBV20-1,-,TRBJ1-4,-,CSARDRPRVGAEKLFF,TGCAGTGCCAGAGATCGTCCCCGGGTGGGGGCCGAAAAACTGTTTTTT
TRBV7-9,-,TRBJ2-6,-,CASSPRTAGANVLTF,TGTGCCAGCAGCCCCAGGACAGCTGGGGCCAACGTCCTGACTTTC
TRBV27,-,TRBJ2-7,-,CASSFLQGGIYEQYF,TGTGCCAGCAGTTTCCTTCAGGGTGGGATCTACGAGCAGTACTTC
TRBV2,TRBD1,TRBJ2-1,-,CASSESPGQGVDNEQFF,TGTGCCAGCAGTGAAAGCCCCGGACAGGGGGTGGACAATGAGCAGTTCTTC
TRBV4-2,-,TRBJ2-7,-,CASSPLEGLPGSGEQYF,TGTGCCAGCAGCCCCCTTGAGGGATTACCGGGCTCGGGCGAGCAGTACTTC
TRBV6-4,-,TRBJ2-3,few,CASSDSLVDTQYF,TGTGCCAGCAGTGACTCTTTAGTGGATACGCAGTATTTT
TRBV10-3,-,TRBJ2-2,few,CAIRVGADTGELFF,TGTGCCATCCGGGTAGGGGCTGACACCGGGGAGCTGTTTTTT
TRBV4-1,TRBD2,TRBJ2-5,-,CASGQDWASGGRRETQYF,TGCGCCAGCGGCCAAGATTGGGCTAGCGGGGGCCGGCGGGAGACCCAGTACTTC
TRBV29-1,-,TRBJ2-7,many,CSVERAGVDYEQYF,TGCAGCGTTGAGCGGGCAGGGGTGGACTACGAGCAGTACTTC
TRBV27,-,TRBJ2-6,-,CASSLGGAGTGANVLTF,TGTGCCAGCAGTTTAGGGGGGGCGGGTACTGGGGCCAACGTCCTGACTTTC
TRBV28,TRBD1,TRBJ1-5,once,CASSVSAGQGLSNQPQHF,TGTGCCAGCTCTGTAAGCGCCGGACAGGGCCTTAGCAATCAGCCCCAGCATTTT
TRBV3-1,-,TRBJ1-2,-,CASSRPGTWWGYTF,TGTGCCAGCAGCCGGCCCGGGACATGGTGGGGCTACACCTTC
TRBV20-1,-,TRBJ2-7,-,CSARDPFGQTLYEQYF,TGCAGTGCTAGAGATCCCTTTGGGCAGACCCTATACGAGCAGTACTTC
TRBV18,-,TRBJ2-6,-,CASSPRTDYSGANVLTF,TGTGCCAGCTCACCAAGGACGGACTACTCTGGGGCCAACGTCCTGACTTTC
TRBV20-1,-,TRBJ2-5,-,CSAGDSRTGETQYF,TGCAGTGCTGGGGACTCCCGGACGGGGGAGACCCAGTACTTC
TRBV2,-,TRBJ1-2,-,CASSPNPRDHTF,TGTGCCAGCAGTCCGAACCCACGGGACCACACCTTC
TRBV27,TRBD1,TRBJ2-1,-,CASSPLDRGPYNEQFF,TGTGCCAGCAGTCCCCTTGACAGGGGGCCTTACAATGAGCAGTTCTTC
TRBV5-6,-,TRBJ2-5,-,CASSPQGPKTQYF,TGTGCCAGCAGCCCGCAGGGACCGAAGACCCAGTACTTC
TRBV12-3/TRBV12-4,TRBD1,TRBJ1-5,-,CASSFGTGGQPQHF,TGTGCCAGCAGTTTTGGGACAGGGGGCCAGCCCCAGCATTTT
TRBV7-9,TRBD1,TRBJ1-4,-,CASSVQGLDEKLFF,TGTGCCAGCAGCGTACAGGGGCTCGATGAAAAACTGTTTTTT
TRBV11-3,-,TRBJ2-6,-,CASSVGHGANVLTF,TGTGCCAGCAGCGTAGGGCACGGGGCCAACGTCCTGACTTTC
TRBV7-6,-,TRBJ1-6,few,CASSSRPDFNSPLHF,TGTGCCAGCAGCTCCAGGCCTGATTTTAATTCACCCCTCCACTTT
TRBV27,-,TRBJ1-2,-,CASSPSGTFNYDYTF,TGTGCCAGCAGCCCTTCCGGGACGTTTAACTATGACTACACCTTC
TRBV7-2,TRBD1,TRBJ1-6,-,CASSSGTAYGVALHF,TGTGCCAGCAGCTCCGGGACAGCCTACGGGGTGGCCCTCCACTTT
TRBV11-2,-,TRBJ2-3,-,CASSLDLVTGTQYF,TGTGCCAGCAGCTTAGATCTGGTAACAGGGACGCAGTATTTT
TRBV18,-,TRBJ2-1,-,CASSPPNGDNEQFF,TGTGCCAGCTCACCCCCCAACGGGGACAATGAGCAGTTCTTC
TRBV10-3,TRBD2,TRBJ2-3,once,CAISALAGRTDTQYF,TGTGCCATCAGCGCCCTAGCGGGGCGTACAGATACGCAGTATTTT
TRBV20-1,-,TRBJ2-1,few,CSAPRLGRSYNEQFF,TGCAGTGCCCCCCGCCTTGGCCGCTCCTACAATGAGCAGTTCTTC